The present T cell receptor beta chain was sequenced within a study of identical twins' blood T cells. At the level of the study: Roughly 6 alpha and about 6 beta libraries together yielded roughly 50 million reads. Study-wide findings and caveats: Top TCRbeta clonotypes were shared more with twin than unrelated donors.

Likely shared infections and vaccines: all three twin pairs were reared together. Each TCR cDNA library carried sample-specific barcodes on both ends. From the 5' RACE reads, TCRdb called clonotypes with MiXCR, one entry per CDR3 protein. The sample lists roughly 380,000 distinct CDR3 sequences; roughly 30% were seen once. Turning to this clonotype: The antigen is undetermined.

V lost 0 bases to trimming and J lost 3 bases, with 9 bases between them. Germline loops: CDR1 DFQATT, CDR2 SNEGSKA (reference sequence). The CDR3 spans 13 residues. The chain has TRBV20-1 and TRBJ2-7; tentative D call: TRBD1 (6 bases). This clonotype was sampled from a woman between 18 and 49 years old in good health. The material sequenced was PBMCs. The CDR3 region has the DNA TGCAGTGCTAGAGATGAAGGGGGCTACGAGCAGTACTTC. This gives the protein CSARDEGGYEQYF.